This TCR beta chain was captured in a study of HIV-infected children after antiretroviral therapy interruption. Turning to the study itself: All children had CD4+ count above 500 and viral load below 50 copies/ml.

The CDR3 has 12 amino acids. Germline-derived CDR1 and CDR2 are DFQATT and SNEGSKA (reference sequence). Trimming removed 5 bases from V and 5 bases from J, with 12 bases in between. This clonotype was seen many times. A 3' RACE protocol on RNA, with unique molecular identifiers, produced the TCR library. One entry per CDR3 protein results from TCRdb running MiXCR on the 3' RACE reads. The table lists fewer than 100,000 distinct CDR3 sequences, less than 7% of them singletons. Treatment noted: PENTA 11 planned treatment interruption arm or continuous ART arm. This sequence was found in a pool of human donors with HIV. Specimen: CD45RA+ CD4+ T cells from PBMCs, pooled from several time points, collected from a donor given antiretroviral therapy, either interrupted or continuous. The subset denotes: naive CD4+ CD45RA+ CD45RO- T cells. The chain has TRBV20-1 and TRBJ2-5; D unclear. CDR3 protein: CSAHYLGETQYF. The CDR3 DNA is TGCAGTGCTCACTACCTGGGGGAGACCCAGTACTTC.